This passage covers 20 T cell receptor beta chains from one sample sequenced in a study of a mutant IDH1 vaccine in newly diagnosed glioma. These receptors' targets are unknown. The time point is: week 5, during vaccination. Vaccination used 300 ug of mutant IDH1 20-mer peptide per dose, with topical imiquimod. Sequencing used immunoSEQ multiplex PCR; TCRdb keeps in-frame clones, though not all of them. This sample yields 40,000 or so clones, of which 80% to 95% are seen a single time; approximately 2.4% belongs to the top ten. Here the sequenced sample was PBMCs, taken from a glioma patient whose treatment included an IDH1 peptide vaccine. These receptors all stem from a man between 45 and 60 years old with glioma.

The CDR3 DNA reads TGTGCCATCAGCGGGGTCAGCGCGCGAAGCTCCTACAATGAGCAGTTCTTC. Protein sequence: CAISGVSARSSYNEQFF. The chain uses TRBV10-3 and TRBJ2-1, with D possibly matching TRBD2 (5 bases). This CDR3 contains 17 residues. The germline V gene encodes CDR1 ENHRY and CDR2 SYGVKD. V lost 6 bases to trimming and J lost 0 bases, with 18 bases between them.

This clone was observed a handful of times. The chain carries TRBV5-8 and TRBJ1-2; 7 bases fit TRBD1. The J segment lost 8 bases and the V segment lost 4 bases, leaving 11 bases of the junction unmatched. The V gene's germline CDR1 is SGHTS and CDR2 YDEGEE. The CDR3 is 14 amino acids. The CDR3 reads CASSQPGQPRGYTF. The CDR3 DNA reads as TGTGCCAGCAGCCAACCGGGACAGCCTAGGGGCTACACCTTC. Full variable domain (rest looked up from reference TRBV5-8 and TRBJ1-2): EAGVTQSPTHLIKTRGQQATLRCSPISGHTSVYWYQQALGLGLQFLLWYDEGEERNRGNFPPRFSGRQFPNYSSELNVNALELEDSALYLCASSQPGQPRGYTFGSGTRLTVV.

Details on this clone: A read error may produce the germline difference seen at one junction end. The rearrangement links TRBV7-3 to TRBJ2-7, with D possibly being TRBD1 or TRBD2 (5 bases each). CDR1 and CDR2 from the germline V gene are SGHTA and FQGTGA. This CDR3 contains 16 residues. Written as DNA, the CDR3 is TGTGCCAGCGGCTTAAGTGGCAGGTGGGGGTCCTACGAGCAGTACTTC. This encodes CASGLSGRWGSYEQYF.

The V call is TRBV7-2, the J call TRBJ2-3; D gene ambiguous. This CDR3 spans 13 amino acids. CDR1 SGHTA and CDR2 FQGNSA come from the germline V gene. Deletions cut 1 base from V and 3 bases from J, with 5 bases between. CDR3 amino acids: CASSLVGTDTQYF. In nucleotides, the CDR3 is TGTGCCAGCAGCTTAGTCGGTACAGATACGCAGTATTTT.

A single count supports this clone. The CDR3 DNA reads as TGCGCCAGCAGCCTCCGGACAAGGAGCTCCTACAATGAGCAGTTCTTC. Its translation: CASSLRTRSSYNEQFF. The J gene is TRBJ2-1, the V gene TRBV5-1; a possible D gene is TRBD1 (5 bases). Deletions cut 4 bases from V and 0 bases from J, with 14 bases between. Looked up from germline, CDR1 is SGHRS and CDR2 is YFSETQ. There are 16 residues in the CDR3.

This clone counts as large. J is TRBJ2-5 and V is TRBV30, with D tentatively TRBD1 or TRBD2 (6 bases each). V lost 4 bases to trimming and J lost 5 bases, with 14 bases between them. Looked up from germline, CDR1 is GTSNPN and CDR2 is SVGIG (reference sequence). This CDR3 comprises 13 residues. The CDR3 loop is CAWTMGGVETQYF. CDR3 nucleotide sequence: TGTGCCTGGACTATGGGGGGCGTGGAGACCCAGTACTTC. Full variable domain (outside the CDR3, taken from reference TRBV30 and TRBJ2-5): SQTIHQWPATLVQPVGSPLSLECTVEGTSNPNLYWYRQAAGRGLQLLFYSVGIGQISSEVPQNLSASRPQDRQFILSSKKLLLSDSGFYLCAWTMGGVETQYFGPGTRLLVL.

The chain is built from TRBV7-2 and TRBJ2-7, with D perhaps TRBD2 (6 bases). In germline, CDR1 is SGHTA, CDR2 FQGNSA. Deletions cut 4 bases from V and 2 bases from J, with 12 bases between. The CDR3 extends over 14 amino acids. In DNA form, the CDR3 reads TGTGCCAGCAGCTACGGGACTCCTACCTACGAGCAGTACTTC. Encoded protein: CASSYGTPTYEQYF.

The chain combines TRBV29-1 with TRBJ2-5; 8 bases are a match to TRBD1. This CDR3 has 14 amino acids. Germline trimming cut 5 bases from V and 4 bases from J; bases unmatched to any gene: 9. The V gene's germline CDR1 is SQVTM and CDR2 ANQGSEA. As DNA, the CDR3 is TGCAGCGTTTGGACAGGGAGTGGGGCAGAGACCCAGTACTTC. Residues: CSVWTGSGAETQYF.

The J gene is TRBJ2-7, the V gene TRBV9; 8 bases are shared with TRBD2. This CDR3 spans 16 amino acids. J was trimmed by 0 bases and V by 0 bases; bases with no gene match: 5. Germline V gene data show CDR1 as SGDLS and CDR2 as YYNGEE. DNA for the CDR3: TGTGCCAGCAGCGTAGCTGAGCGGGAGAGCTCCTACGAGCAGTACTTC. This sequence encodes CASSVAERESSYEQYF.

The chain uses TRBV5-1 and TRBJ2-3; weak D call: TRBD1 (5 bases). V lost 2 bases to trimming and J lost 2 bases, with 12 bases between them. CDR1 is SGHRS and CDR2 is YFSETQ in the germline V gene. The CDR3 covers 15 residues. CDR3 bases: TGCGCCAGCAGCTTCACAGGTGGAAACACAGATACGCAGTATTTT. It codes for CASSFTGGNTDTQYF.

The rearrangement links TRBV7-2 to TRBJ2-3; 7 bases map to TRBD2. CDR3 length equals 14 residues. Germline V CDR1 and CDR2: SGHTA, FQGNSA. V was clipped by 3 bases and J by 4 bases; unmatched bases: 4. The chain's CDR3 is CASSFGGGSDTQYF. In nucleotides, the CDR3 is TGTGCCAGCAGCTTTGGGGGGGGGTCAGATACGCAGTATTTT.

This chain links TRBV30 with TRBJ2-6; D gene uncertain. CDR1 GTSNPN and CDR2 SVGIG come from the germline V gene (reference sequence). The germline V and J ends were trimmed by 4 bases and 2 bases, with 6 bases remaining between them. The CDR3 consists of 13 residues. CDR3 region: CAWNLAGANVLTF. For the CDR3, the DNA is TGTGCCTGGAACTTAGCTGGGGCCAACGTCCTGACTTTC. The variable domain in full, completed from reference TRBV30 and TRBJ2-6, reads SQTIHQWPATLVQPVGSPLSLECTVEGTSNPNLYWYRQAAGRGLQLLFYSVGIGQISSEVPQNLSASRPQDRQFILSSKKLLLSDSGFYLCAWNLAGANVLTFGAGSRLTVL.

The chain recombines TRBV5-6 with TRBJ2-3; D is tentatively TRBD1 or TRBD2 (6 bases each). The CDR3 covers 15 residues. Trimming cost V 4 bases and J 2 bases, with 14 bases left between them. CDR1 is SGHDT, CDR2 YYEEEE, per germline. In nucleotides, the CDR3 is TGTGCCAGCAGCCTCGCGGGACATCCCACAGATACGCAGTATTTT. The encoded protein is CASSLAGHPTDTQYF.

The J gene is TRBJ1-1, the V gene TRBV27; D call uncertain. With 6 bases removed from V and 6 bases from J, the gap between germline ends came to 17 bases. This CDR3 has 14 amino acids. Germline CDR1 reads MNHEY; CDR2 reads SMNVEV (reference sequence). The DNA of the CDR3 is TGTGCCAGCAGCAACCCCGCACAAACGGCTGAAGCTTTCTTT. Protein sequence: CASSNPAQTAEAFF.

The chain couples TRBV29-1 to TRBJ2-7; 11 bases match TRBD2. The CDR3 loop spans 14 amino acids. From germline, CDR1 is SQVTM and CDR2 ANQGSEA. The junction had 4 bases not matched to a gene; V was cut back by 4 bases and J by 2 bases. Here the CDR3 reads CSVVRLAGTYEQYF. The CDR3 nucleotides read TGCAGCGTTGTTCGACTAGCGGGGACCTACGAGCAGTACTTC.

The genes are TRBV5-1 and TRBJ1-1; no clear D. Germline CDR1 is SGHRS and CDR2 is YFSETQ. This CDR3 contains 16 residues. Trimming took 5 bases from V and 0 from J, leaving 17 bases between them. DNA for the CDR3: TGCGCCAGCAGGAGGGCACTCTCTATCATGAACACTGAAGCTTTCTTT. This sequence encodes CASRRALSIMNTEAFF.

The chain carries TRBV2 and TRBJ2-2; 7 bases agree with TRBD2. J gave up 3 bases and V 1 base, and 5 bases lay outside the gene matches. Germline-derived CDR1 and CDR2 are SNHLY and FYNNEI. The CDR3 runs 16 residues. The CDR3 reads CASSEDGSGYTGELFF. The CDR3, as DNA: TGTGCCAGCAGTGAAGATGGTAGCGGGTACACCGGGGAGCTGTTTTTT.

The chain uses TRBV30 and TRBJ1-2; TRBD1 might be the D (5 bases). Germline V gene data show CDR1 as GTSNPN and CDR2 as SVGIG (reference sequence). CDR3 length: 15 residues. V was shortened by 0 bases and J by 1 base, with 12 bases between the two germline ends. The CDR3 nucleotides are TGTGCCTGGAGTGTACGGGGAGGACATAACTATGGCTACACCTTC. Translated: CAWSVRGGHNYGYTF.

J is TRBJ1-5 and V is TRBV19; D is unclear. CDR1 is LNHDA, CDR2 SQIVND, per germline (reference sequence). Deletions cut 3 bases from V and 7 bases from J, with 10 bases between. This CDR3 is 13 amino acids long. The CDR3 nucleotides are TGTGCCAGTAGTATTCTAGAAAAACAGCCCCAGCATTTT. Its translation is CASSILEKQPQHF. Based on the CDR3 plus reference TRBV19 and TRBJ1-5, the full variable domain is DGGITQSPKYLFRKEGQNVTLSCEQNLNHDAMYWYRQDPGQGLRLIYYSQIVNDFQKGDIAEGYSVSREKKESFPLTVTSAQKNPTAFYLCASSILEKQPQHFGDGTRLSIL.

J is TRBJ2-7 and V is TRBV7-3; 7 bases line up with TRBD1. Trimming at V came to 6 bases and at J to 3 bases, leaving 8 bases not matched to a gene. Germline-derived CDR1 and CDR2 are SGHTA and FQGTGA. The CDR3 consists of 14 residues. As DNA, the CDR3 is TGTGCCAGCAGTCGGGACAGCAACGTCTACGAGCAGTACTTC. The encoded protein is CASSRDSNVYEQYF. The complete variable domain, with remaining parts taken from reference TRBV7-3 and TRBJ2-7, reads GAGVSQTPSNKVTEKGKYVELRCDPISGHTALYWYRQSLGQGPEFLIYFQGTGAADDSGLPNDRFFAVRPEGSVSTLKIQRTERGDSAVYLCASSRDSNVYEQYFGPGTRLTVT.